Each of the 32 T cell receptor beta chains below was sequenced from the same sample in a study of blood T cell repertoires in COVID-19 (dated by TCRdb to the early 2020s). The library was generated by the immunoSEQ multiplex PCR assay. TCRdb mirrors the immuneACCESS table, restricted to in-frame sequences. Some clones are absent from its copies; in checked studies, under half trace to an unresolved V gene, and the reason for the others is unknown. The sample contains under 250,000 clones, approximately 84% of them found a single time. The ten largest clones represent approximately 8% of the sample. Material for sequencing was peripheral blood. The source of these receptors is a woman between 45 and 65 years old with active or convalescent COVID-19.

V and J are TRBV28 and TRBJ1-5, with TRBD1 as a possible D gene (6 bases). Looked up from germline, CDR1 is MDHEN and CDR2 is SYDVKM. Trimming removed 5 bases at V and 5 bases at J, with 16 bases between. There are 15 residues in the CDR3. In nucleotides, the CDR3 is TGTGCCAGCAGTACCCCTGTTCAGGGGTATCAGCCCCAGCATTTT. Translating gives CASSTPVQGYQPQHF.

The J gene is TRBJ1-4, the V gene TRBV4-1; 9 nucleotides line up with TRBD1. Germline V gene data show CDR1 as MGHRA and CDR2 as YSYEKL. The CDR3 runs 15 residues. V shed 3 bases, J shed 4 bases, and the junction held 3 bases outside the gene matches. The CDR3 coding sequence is TGCGCCAGCAGCCAGACAGGGGGAGTTAATGAAAAACTGTTTTTT. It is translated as CASSQTGGVNEKLFF.

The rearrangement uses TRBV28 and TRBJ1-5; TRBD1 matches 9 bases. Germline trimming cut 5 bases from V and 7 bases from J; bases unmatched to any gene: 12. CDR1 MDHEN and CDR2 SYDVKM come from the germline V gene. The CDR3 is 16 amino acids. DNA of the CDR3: TGTGCCAGCAGTCACCAAGGGGGGACAGGGCTCCAGCCCCAGCATTTT. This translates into CASSHQGGTGLQPQHF.

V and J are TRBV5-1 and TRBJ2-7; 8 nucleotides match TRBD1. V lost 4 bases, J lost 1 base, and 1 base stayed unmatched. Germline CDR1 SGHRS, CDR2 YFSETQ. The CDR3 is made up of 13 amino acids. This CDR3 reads CASSRQGSYEQYF. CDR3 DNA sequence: TGCGCCAGCAGCCGACAGGGGTCCTACGAGCAGTACTTC.

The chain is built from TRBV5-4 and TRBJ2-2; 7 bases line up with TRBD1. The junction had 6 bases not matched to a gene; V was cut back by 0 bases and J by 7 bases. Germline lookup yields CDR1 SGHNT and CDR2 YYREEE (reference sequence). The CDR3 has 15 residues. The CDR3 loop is CASSLGQGEYGELFF. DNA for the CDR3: TGTGCCAGCAGCTTGGGTCAGGGGGAATACGGGGAGCTGTTTTTT. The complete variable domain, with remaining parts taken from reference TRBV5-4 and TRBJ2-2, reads ETGVTQSPTHLIKTRGQQVTLRCSSQSGHNTVSWYQQALGQGPQFIFQYYREEENGRGNFPPRFSGLQFPNYSSELNVNALELDDSALYLCASSLGQGEYGELFFGEGSRLTVL.

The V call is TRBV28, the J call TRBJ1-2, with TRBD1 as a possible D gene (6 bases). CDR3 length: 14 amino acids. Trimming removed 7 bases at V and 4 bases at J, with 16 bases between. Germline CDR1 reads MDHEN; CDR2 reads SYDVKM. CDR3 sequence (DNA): TGTGCCAGCACACAAGGACAGTTTTCCTATGGCTACACCTTC. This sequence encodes CASTQGQFSYGYTF.

CDR3 residues: CASSWGQGMGSPLHF. The CDR3 coding sequence is TGTGCCAGCAGTTGGGGACAGGGGATGGGGTCACCCCTCCACTTT. This chain links TRBV28 with TRBJ1-6; 10 bases are a match to TRBD1. The V segment lost 4 bases and the J segment 10 bases; nucleotides outside the gene matches: 7. In germline, CDR1 is MDHEN, CDR2 SYDVKM. The CDR3 is 15 amino acids.

Here the CDR3 reads CATSDSTQGDRGDTQYF. DNA of the CDR3: TGTGCCACCAGTGATTCAACCCAGGGGGATCGCGGGGATACGCAGTATTTT. The chain uses TRBV24-1 and TRBJ2-3, with 7 bases fitting TRBD1. Germline CDR1 reads KGHDR; CDR2 reads SFDVKD. The CDR3 extends over 17 amino acids. Germline trimming cut 2 bases from V and 6 bases from J; bases unmatched to any gene: 13.

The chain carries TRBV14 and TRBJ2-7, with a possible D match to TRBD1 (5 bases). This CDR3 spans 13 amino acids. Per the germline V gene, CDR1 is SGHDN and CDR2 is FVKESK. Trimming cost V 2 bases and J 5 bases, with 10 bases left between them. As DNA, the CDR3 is TGTGCCAGCAGCCAATTTGTCAGGGACGAGCAGTACGTC. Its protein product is CASSQFVRDEQYV.

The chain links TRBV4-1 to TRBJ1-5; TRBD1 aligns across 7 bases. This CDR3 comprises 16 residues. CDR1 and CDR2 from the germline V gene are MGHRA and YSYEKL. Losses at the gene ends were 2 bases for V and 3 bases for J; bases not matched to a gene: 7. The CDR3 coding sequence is TGCGCCAGCAGCCAATTCGAGGACAGGTTCAATCAGCCCCAGCATTTT. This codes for CASSQFEDRFNQPQHF.

For the CDR3, the DNA is TGCGCCAGCAGTCAATTCGGACAGGGGGGAACTGAAGCTTTCTTT. Its translation is CASSQFGQGGTEAFF. The chain employs TRBV23-1 and TRBJ1-1; the match to TRBD1 covers 10 bases. TRBV23-1 is an ORF; its function is uncertain. V was pared by 1 base and J by 5 bases, with 4 bases of the junction left unmatched. The CDR3 covers 15 residues.

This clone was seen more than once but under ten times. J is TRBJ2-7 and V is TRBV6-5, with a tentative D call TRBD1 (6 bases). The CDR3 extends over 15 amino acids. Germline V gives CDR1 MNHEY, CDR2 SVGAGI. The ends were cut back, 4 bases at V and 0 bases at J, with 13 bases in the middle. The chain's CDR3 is CASSFSTGSSYEQYV. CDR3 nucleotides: TGTGCCAGCAGTTTCTCGACAGGAAGCTCCTACGAGCAGTACGTC.

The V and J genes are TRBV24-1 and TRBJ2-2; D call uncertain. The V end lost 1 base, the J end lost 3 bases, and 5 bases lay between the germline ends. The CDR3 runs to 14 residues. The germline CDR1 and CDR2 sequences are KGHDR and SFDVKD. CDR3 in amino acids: CATSDLTDTGELFF. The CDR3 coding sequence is TGTGCCACCAGTGATTTAACAGACACCGGGGAGCTGTTTTTT.

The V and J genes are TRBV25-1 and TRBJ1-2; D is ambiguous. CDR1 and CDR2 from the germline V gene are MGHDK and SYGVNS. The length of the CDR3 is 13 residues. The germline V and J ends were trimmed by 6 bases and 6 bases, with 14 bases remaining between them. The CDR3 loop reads CASSAQREDGYTF. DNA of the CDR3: TGTGCCAGCAGCGCTCAACGGGAGGATGGCTACACCTTC.

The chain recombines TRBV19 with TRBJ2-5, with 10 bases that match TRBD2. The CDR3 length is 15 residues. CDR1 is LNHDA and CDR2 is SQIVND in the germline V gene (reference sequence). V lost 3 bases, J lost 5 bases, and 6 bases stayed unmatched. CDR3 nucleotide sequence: TGTGCCAGTAGTATCTGGACTAGCGGTTTCGAGACCCAGTACTTC. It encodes CASSIWTSGFETQYF.

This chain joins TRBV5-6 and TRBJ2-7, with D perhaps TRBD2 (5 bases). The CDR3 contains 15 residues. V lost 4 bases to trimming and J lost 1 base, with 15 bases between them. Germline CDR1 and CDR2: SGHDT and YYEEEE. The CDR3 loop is CASSLARRRSYEQYF. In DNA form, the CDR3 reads TGTGCCAGCAGCCTAGCCCGAAGACGGTCCTACGAGCAGTACTTC.

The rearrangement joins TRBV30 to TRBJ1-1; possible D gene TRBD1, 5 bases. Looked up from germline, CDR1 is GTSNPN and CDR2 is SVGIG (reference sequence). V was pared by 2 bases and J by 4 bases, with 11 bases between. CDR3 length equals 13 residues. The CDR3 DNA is TGTGCCTGGAGTTACACGGGGGGCACTGAAGCTTTCTTT. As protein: CAWSYTGGTEAFF.

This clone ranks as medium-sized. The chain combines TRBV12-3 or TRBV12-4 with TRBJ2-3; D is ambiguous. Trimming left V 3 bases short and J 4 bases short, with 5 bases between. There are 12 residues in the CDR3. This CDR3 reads CASSFYPDTQYF. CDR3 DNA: TGTGCCAGCAGTTTTTATCCAGATACGCAGTATTTT.

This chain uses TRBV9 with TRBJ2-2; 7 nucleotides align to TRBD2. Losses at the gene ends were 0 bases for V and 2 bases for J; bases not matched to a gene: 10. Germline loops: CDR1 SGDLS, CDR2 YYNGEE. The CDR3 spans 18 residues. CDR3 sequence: CASSVEASGHLNTGELFF. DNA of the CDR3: TGTGCCAGCAGCGTAGAGGCTAGCGGTCACCTAAACACCGGGGAGCTGTTTTTT.

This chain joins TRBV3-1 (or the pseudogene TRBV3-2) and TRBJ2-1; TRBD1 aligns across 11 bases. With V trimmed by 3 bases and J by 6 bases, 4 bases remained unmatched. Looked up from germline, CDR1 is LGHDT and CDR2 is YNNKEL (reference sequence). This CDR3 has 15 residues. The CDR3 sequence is CASSHGTGGVNEQFF. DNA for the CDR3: TGTGCCAGCAGCCACGGGACAGGGGGTGTCAATGAGCAGTTCTTC.

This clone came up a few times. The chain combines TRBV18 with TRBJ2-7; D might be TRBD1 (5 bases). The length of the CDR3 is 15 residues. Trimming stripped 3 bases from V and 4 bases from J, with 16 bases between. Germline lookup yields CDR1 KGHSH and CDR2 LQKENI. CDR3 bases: TGTGCCAGCTCACCTGGCGATCCAGGGAATTACGAGCAGTACGTC. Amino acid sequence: CASSPGDPGNYEQYV.

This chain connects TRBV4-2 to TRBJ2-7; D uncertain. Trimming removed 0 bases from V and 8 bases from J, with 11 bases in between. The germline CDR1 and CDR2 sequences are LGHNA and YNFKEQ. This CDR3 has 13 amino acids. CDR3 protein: CASSQDPSAQQYF. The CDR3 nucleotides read TGTGCCAGCAGCCAAGATCCCAGCGCCCAGCAGTACTTC.

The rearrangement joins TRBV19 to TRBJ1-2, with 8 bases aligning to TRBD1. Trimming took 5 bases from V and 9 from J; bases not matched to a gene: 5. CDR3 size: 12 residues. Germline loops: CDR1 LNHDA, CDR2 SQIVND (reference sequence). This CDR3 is CASSGDRRSYTF. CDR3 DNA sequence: TGTGCCAGTAGTGGGGACAGGAGGAGCTACACCTTC.

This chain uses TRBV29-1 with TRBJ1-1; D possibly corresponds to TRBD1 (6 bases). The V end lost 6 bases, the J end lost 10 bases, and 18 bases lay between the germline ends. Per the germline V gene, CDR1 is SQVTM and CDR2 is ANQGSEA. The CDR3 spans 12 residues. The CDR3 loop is CSVSSGGAGAFF. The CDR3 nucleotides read TGCAGCGTCAGCTCTGGGGGCGCGGGAGCTTTCTTT.

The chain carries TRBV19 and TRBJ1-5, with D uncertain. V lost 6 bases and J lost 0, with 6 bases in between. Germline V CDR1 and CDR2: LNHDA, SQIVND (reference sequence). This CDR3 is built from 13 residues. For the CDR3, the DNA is TGTGCCAGTAGCACAGATAGCAATCAGCCCCAGCATTTT. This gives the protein CASSTDSNQPQHF.

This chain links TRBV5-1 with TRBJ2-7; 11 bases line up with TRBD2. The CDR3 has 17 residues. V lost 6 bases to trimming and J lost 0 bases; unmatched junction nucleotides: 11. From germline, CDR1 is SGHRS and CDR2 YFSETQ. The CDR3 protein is CASTLAGGSTPSYEQYF. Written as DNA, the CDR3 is TGCGCCAGCACCTTAGCGGGAGGGTCGACCCCCTCCTACGAGCAGTACTTC. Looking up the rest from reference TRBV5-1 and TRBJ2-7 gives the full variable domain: KAGVTQTPRYLIKTRGQQVTLSCSPISGHRSVSWYQQTPGQGLQFLFEYFSETQRNKGNFPGRFSGRQFSNSRSEMNVSTLELGDSALYLCASTLAGGSTPSYEQYFGPGTRLTVT.

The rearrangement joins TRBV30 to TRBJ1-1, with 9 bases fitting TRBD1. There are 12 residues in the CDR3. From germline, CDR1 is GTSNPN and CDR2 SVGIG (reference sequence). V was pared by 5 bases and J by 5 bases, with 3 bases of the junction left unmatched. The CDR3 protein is CAWGDRDTEAFF. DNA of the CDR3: TGTGCCTGGGGGGACAGGGATACTGAAGCTTTCTTT.

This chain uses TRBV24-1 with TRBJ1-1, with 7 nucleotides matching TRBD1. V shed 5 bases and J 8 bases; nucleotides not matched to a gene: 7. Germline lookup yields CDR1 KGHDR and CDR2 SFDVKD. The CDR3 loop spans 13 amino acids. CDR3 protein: CATSGAGTAEAFF. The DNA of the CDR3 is TGTGCCACCAGTGGGGCTGGGACAGCGGAAGCTTTCTTT.

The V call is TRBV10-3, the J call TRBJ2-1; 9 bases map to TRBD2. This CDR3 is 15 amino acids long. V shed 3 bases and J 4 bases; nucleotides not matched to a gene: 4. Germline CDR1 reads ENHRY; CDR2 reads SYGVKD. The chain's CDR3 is CAISDSSGVYNEQFF. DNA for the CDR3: TGTGCCATCAGTGACTCTAGCGGGGTGTACAATGAGCAGTTCTTC.

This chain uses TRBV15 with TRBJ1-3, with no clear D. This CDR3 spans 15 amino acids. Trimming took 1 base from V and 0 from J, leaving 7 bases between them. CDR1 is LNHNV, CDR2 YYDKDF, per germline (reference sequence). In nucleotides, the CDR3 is TGTGCCACCAGCAGAGGTTCAGGCTCTGGAAACACCATATATTTT. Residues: CATSRGSGSGNTIYF.

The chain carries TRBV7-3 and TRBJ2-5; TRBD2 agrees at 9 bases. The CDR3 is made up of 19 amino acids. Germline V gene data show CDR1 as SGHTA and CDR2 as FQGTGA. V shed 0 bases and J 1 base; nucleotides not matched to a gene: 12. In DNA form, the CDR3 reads TGTGCCAGCAGCTTAACTTCGGCTAGCGGGATCCTTGGCCAAGAGACCCAGTACTTC. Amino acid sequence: CASSLTSASGILGQETQYF.

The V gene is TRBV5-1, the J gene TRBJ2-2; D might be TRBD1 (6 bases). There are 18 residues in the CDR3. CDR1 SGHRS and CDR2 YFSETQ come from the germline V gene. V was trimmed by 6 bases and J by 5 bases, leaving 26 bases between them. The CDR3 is CASKTARGEARATGELFF. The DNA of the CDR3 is TGCGCCAGCAAAACGGCCAGGGGTGAGGCCAGGGCTACCGGGGAGCTGTTTTTT.